The TCR beta chain under discussion was sequenced for a study of response to subunit inactivated influenza vaccine. This CDR3 contains 14 residues. Germline lookup yields CDR1 DFQATT and CDR2 SNEGSKA (reference sequence). V trimming: 4 bases; J trimming: 6 bases; junction bases outside the gene matches: 9. TCRdb recomputed calls from the RT-PCR reads with MiXCR, one row per CDR3 protein. Here the sample spans about 540,000 distinct CDR3 sequences, roughly a quarter being singletons. These same records also appear under a second study, on T cells expressing NK-cell markers. That report adds: The cDNA for TCR beta came from 5'RACE template switching with UMIs. A handful of donors showed these clonotypes also leading the CD3+CD56-NKG2C+ fraction.

The TCR originated in a man aged 50 to 59 who received an inactivated influenza vaccine. V is TRBV20-1 and J is TRBJ2-5, with TRBD1 identical over 9 bases. The specimen was CD4+ T cells sorted from PBMCs, collected about 12 days after vaccination. CDR3 in DNA: TGCAGTGCTACCCGGACAGGGGAAGAAAAGACCCAGTACTTC. It is translated as CSATRTGEEKTQYF.